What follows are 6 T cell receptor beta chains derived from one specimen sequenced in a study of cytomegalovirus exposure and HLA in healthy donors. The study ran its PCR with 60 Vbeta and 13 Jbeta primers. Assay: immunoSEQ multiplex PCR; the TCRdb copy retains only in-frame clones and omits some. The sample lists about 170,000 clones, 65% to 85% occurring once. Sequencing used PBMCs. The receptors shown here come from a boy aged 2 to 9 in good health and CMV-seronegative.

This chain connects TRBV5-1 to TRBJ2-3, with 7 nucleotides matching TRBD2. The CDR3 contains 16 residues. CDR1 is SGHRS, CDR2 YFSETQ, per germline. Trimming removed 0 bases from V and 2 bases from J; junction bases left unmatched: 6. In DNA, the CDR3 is TGCGCCAGCAGCTTGGGACTAGCCTCCACCACAGATACGCAGTATTTT. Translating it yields CASSLGLASTTDTQYF. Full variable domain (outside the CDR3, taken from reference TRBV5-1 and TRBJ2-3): KAGVTQTPRYLIKTRGQQVTLSCSPISGHRSVSWYQQTPGQGLQFLFEYFSETQRNKGNFPGRFSGRQFSNSRSEMNVSTLELGDSALYLCASSLGLASTTDTQYFGPGTRLTVL.

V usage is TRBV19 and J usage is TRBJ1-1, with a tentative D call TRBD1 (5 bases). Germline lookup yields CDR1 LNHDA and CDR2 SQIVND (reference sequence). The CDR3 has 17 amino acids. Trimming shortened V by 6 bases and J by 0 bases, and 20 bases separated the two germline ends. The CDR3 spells CASRPSRVFYLNTEAFF. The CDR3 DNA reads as TGTGCCAGTAGGCCCTCCAGGGTCTTTTACCTGAACACTGAAGCTTTCTTT.

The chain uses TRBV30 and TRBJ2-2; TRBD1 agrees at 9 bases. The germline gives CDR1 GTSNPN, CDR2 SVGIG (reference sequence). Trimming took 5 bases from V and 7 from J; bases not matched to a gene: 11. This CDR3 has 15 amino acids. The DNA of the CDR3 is TGTGCCTGGGCCGCAGGGACAGGGTATAGCGGGGAGCTGTTTTTT. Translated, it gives CAWAAGTGYSGELFF.

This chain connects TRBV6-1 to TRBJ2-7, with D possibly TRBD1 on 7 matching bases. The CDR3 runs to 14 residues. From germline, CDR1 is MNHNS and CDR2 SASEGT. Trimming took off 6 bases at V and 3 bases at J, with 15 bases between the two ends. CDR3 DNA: TGTGCCAGCAGGGAGGGGGCAATGGGCTACGAGCAGTACTTC. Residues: CASREGAMGYEQYF.

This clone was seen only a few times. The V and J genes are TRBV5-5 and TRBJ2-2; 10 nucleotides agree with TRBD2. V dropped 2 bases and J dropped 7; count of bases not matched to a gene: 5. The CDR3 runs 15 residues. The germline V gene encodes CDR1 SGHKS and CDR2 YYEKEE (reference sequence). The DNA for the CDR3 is TGTGCCAGCAGCTTAGCGGGGGGGCCGAACGGGGAGCTGTTTTTT. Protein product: CASSLAGGPNGELFF.

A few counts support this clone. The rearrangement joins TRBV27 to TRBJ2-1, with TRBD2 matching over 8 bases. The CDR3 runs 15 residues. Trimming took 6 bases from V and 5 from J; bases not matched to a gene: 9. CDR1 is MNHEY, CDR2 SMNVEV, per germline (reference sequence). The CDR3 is CASSHPGLVDNEQFF. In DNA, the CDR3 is TGTGCCAGCAGCCACCCGGGACTAGTTGACAATGAGCAGTTCTTC.